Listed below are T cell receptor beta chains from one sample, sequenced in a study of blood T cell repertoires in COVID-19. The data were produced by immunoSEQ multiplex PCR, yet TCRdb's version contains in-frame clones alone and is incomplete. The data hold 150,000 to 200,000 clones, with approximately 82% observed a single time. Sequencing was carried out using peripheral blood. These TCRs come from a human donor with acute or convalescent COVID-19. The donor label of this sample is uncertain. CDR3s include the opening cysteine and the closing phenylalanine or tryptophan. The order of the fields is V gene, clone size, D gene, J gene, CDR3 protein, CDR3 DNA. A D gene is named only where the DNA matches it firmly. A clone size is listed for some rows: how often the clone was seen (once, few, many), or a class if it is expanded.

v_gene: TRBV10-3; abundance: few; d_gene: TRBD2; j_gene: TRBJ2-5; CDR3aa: CATAGAGGETQYF; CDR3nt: TGTGCCACCGCCGGTGCGGGGGGAGAGACCCAGTACTTC
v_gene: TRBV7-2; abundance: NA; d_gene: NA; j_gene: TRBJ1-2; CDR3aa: CASSAGMVAYGYTF; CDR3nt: TGTGCCAGCAGCGCCGGGATGGTGGCCTATGGCTACACCTTC
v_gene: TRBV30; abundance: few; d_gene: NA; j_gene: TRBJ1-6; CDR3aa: CAWRDRQTSSYNSPLHF; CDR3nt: TGTGCCTGGAGGGACAGACAAACGAGCTCCTATAATTCACCCCTCCACTTT
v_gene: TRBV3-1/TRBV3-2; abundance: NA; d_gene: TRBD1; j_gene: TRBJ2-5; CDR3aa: CASSSGTVQETQYF; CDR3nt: TGTGCCAGCAGCTCCGGGACAGTCCAAGAGACCCAGTACTTC
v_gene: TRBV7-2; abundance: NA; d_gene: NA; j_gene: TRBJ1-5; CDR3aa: CASSFSSGISAPQHF; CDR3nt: TGTGCCAGCAGCTTTTCGTCGGGGATATCAGCACCCCAGCATTTT
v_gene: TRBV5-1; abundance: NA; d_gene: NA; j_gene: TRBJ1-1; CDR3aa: CASSRDRPRATEAFF; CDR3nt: TGCGCCAGCAGCCGAGACAGGCCCAGGGCCACTGAAGCTTTCTTT
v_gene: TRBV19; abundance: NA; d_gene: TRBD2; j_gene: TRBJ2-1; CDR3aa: CASRSGTSGYNEQFF; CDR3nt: TGTGCCAGCCGGTCCGGGACTAGCGGATACAATGAGCAGTTCTTC
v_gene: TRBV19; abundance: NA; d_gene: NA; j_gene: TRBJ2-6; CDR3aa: CASSYGGPGANVLTF; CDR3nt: TGTGCCAGTAGTTACGGGGGGCCTGGGGCCAACGTCCTGACTTTC
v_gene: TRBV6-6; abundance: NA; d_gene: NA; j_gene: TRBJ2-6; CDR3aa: CASSLAGGATGANVLTF; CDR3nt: TGTGCCAGCAGTCTTGCTGGGGGGGCGACTGGGGCCAACGTCCTGACTTTC
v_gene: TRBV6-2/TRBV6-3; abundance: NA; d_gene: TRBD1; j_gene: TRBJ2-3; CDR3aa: CASSSGRTPGGYNTDTQYF; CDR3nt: TGTGCCAGCAGTTCCGGCCGAACCCCAGGGGGTTACAACACAGATACGCAGTATTTT
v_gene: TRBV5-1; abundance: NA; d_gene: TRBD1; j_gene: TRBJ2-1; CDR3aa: CASIPATGRVDEQFF; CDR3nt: TGCGCCAGCATCCCTGCGACAGGGCGAGTGGATGAGCAGTTCTTC
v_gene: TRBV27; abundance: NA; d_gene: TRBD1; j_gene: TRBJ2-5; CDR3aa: CASHSTGKGETQYF; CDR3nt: TGTGCCAGCCATTCGACAGGGAAGGGAGAGACCCAGTACTTC
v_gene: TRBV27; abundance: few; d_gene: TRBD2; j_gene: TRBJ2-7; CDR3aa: CASSPSGVWAGPYEQYF; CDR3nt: TGTGCCAGCAGCCCCAGCGGGGTTTGGGCGGGGCCCTACGAGCAGTACTTC
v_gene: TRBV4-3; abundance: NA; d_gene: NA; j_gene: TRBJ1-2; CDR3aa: CASSQTVGLGYTF; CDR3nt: TGCGCCAGCAGCCAAACCGTGGGGCTTGGCTACACCTTC
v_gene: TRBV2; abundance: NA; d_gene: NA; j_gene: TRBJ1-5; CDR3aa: CASSEARGAGQPQHF; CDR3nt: TGTGCCAGCAGTGAAGCCCGGGGGGCCGGTCAGCCCCAGCATTTT
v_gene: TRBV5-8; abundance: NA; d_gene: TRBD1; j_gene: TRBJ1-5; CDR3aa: CASRDRDRGFVQPQHF; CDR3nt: TGTGCCAGCAGAGACCGGGACAGGGGATTCGTACAGCCCCAGCATTTT
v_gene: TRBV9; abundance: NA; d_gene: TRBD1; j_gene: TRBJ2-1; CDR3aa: CASSVGQGATSYNEQFF; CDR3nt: TGTGCCAGCAGCGTGGGCCAGGGGGCAACTTCCTACAATGAGCAGTTCTTC
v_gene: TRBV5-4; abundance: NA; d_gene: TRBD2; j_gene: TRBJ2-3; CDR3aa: CASSLATSAMSTDTQYF; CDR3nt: TGTGCCAGCAGCTTGGCCACTAGCGCGATGAGCACAGATACGCAGTATTTT
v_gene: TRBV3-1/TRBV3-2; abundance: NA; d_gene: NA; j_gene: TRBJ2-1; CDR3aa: CASSQDLGTVNEQFF; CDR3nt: TGTGCCAGCAGCCAAGACCTCGGGACTGTCAATGAGCAGTTCTTC
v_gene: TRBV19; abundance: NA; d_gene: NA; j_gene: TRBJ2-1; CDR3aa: CASRDGNSYNEQFF; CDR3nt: TGTGCCAGTAGGGACGGGAACTCCTACAATGAGCAGTTCTTC
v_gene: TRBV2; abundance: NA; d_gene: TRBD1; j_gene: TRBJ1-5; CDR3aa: CASSGQGFNQPQHF; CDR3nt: TGTGCCAGCAGTGGACAGGGGTTTAATCAGCCCCAGCATTTT
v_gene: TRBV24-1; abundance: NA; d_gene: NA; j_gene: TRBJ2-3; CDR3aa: CATSEGSGATSTDTQYF; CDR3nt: TGTGCCACCAGTGAAGGGAGTGGTGCCACAAGCACAGATACGCAGTATTTT
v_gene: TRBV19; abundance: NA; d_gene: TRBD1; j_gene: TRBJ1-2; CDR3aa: CASSIGQAALRGYTF; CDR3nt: TGTGCCAGTAGTATCGGACAGGCCGCCTTGCGTGGCTACACCTTC
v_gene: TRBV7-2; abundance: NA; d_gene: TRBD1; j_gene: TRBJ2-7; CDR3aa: CASSRDRGYEQYF; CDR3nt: TGTGCCAGCAGCCGGGACAGGGGTTACGAGCAGTACTTC
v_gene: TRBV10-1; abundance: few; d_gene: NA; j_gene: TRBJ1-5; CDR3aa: CASSESGVRQPQHF; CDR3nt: TGCGCCAGCAGTGAGTCCGGGGTGAGGCAGCCCCAGCATTTT
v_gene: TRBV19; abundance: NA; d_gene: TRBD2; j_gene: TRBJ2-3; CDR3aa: CASSIGGTNTDTQYF; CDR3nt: TGTGCCAGTAGTATCGGGGGGACCAACACAGATACGCAGTATTTT
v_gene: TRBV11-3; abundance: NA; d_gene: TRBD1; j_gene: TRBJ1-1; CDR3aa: CASSPGGQTEAFF; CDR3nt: TGTGCCAGCAGCCCTGGGGGACAGACTGAAGCTTTCTTT
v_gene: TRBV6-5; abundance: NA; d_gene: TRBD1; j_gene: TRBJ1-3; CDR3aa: CASSLGQVGNTIYF; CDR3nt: TGTGCCAGCAGTCTCGGACAGGTTGGAAACACCATATATTTT
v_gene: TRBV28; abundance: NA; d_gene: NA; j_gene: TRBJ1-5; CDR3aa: CASRQSNQPQHF; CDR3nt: TGTGCCAGCAGACAGAGCAATCAGCCCCAGCATTTT
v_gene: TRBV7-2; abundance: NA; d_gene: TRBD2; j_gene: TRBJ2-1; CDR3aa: CASSLGLAGGGEQFF; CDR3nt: TGTGCCAGCAGCTTAGGGCTAGCGGGAGGTGGTGAGCAGTTCTTC
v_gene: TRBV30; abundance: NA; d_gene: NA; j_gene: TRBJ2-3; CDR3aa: CAWRPPARGGTDTQYF; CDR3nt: TGTGCCTGGAGGCCCCCAGCGAGAGGAGGGACAGATACGCAGTATTTT
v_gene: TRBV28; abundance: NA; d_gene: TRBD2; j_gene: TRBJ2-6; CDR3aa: CASSTFLAGASGANVLTF; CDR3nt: TGTGCCAGCAGTACTTTTCTAGCGGGAGCATCTGGGGCCAACGTCCTGACTTTC
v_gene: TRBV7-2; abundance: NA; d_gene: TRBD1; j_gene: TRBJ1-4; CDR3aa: CASSGTANEKLFF; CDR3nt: TGTGCCAGCAGCGGGACAGCTAATGAAAAACTGTTTTTT
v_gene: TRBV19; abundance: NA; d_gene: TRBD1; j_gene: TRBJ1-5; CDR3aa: CASSNTVPGQGWQHF; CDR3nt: TGTGCCAGTAGTAACACCGTCCCGGGACAGGGATGGCAGCATTTT
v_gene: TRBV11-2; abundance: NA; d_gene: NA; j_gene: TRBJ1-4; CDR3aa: CASSPPWGVTNEKLFF; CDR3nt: TGTGCCAGCAGCCCCCCCTGGGGGGTAACTAATGAAAAACTGTTTTTT
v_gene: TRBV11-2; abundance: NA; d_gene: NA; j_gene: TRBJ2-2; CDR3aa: CASSPGLGTGELFF; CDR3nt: TGTGCCAGCAGCCCGGGACTGGGTACCGGGGAGCTGTTTTTT
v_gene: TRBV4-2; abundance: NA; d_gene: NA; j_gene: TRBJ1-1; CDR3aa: CASSQGGGRTEAFF; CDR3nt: TGTGCCAGCAGCCAAGGCGGGGGTAGGACTGAAGCTTTCTTT
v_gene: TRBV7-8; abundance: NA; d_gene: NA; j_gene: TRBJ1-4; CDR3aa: CASSLVGGEEKLFF; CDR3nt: TGTGCCAGCAGCTTAGTGGGGGGGGAGGAAAAACTGTTTTTT
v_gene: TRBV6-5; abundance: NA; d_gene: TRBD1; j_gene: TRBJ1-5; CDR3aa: CASSSTGGNQPQHF; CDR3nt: TGTGCCAGCAGTTCAACAGGGGGCAATCAGCCCCAGCATTTT
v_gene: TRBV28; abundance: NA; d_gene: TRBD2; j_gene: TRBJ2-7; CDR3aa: CASSFSTSGIPEQYF; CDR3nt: TGTGCCAGCAGTTTCTCAACTAGCGGGATTCCCGAGCAGTACTTC
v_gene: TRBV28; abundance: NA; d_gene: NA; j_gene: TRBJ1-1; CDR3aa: CASGSNTEAFF; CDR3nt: TGTGCCAGCGGGAGTAACACTGAAGCTTTCTTT
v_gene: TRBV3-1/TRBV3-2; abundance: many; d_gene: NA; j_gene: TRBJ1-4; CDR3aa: CASSHRTSNEKLFF; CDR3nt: TGTGCCAGCAGCCATCGGACAAGTAATGAAAAACTGTTTTTT
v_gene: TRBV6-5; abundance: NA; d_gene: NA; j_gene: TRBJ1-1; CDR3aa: CASSYGGDDTEAFF; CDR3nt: TGTGCCAGCAGTTACGGGGGGGACGACACTGAAGCTTTCTTT
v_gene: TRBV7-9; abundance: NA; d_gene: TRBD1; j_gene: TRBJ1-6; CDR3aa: CASSPGDFWDRDRALHF; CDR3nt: TGTGCCAGCAGCCCTGGGGACTTCTGGGACAGGGATCGGGCCCTCCACTTT
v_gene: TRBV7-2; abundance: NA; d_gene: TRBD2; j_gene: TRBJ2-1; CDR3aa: CASSLERGSEQFF; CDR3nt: TGTGCCAGCAGCTTGGAGCGGGGCAGTGAGCAGTTCTTC